The 26 T cell receptor beta chains given below trace back to one sample, sequenced in a study of cytomegalovirus exposure and HLA in healthy donors. PCR involved 60 Vbeta and 13 Jbeta primers. Profiling relied on immunoSEQ multiplex PCR, and the TCRdb table lists in-frame clones only, not all of them. The sample yields around 160,000 clones, 75% to 90% seen once. Sample: PBMCs. The receptor source for this set is a man in his late teens or twenties in good health and CMV-seropositive.

Only one count was recorded for this clone. The rearrangement joins TRBV10-2 to TRBJ2-3; 11 nucleotides agree with TRBD1. V shed 6 bases and J 5 bases; nucleotides not matched to a gene: 13. Germline V gene lookup returns CDR1 WSHSY and CDR2 SAAADI. This CDR3 spans 17 amino acids. CDR3 residues: CASSNRRTGGAVDTQYF. DNA for the CDR3: TGCGCCAGCAGCAACAGACGGACAGGGGGCGCAGTAGATACGCAGTATTTT.

This clone was recorded only once. The chain joins TRBV4-1 to TRBJ2-5; tentative D call: TRBD1 (6 bases). The end of the DNA fits TRBJ2-7 better, so the J call may be wrong. Germline loops: CDR1 MGHRA, CDR2 YSYEKL. The CDR3 sequence is 17 residues long. The CDR3: CASSQDNRVAILAEQYF. The CDR3 nucleotides read TGCGCCAGCAGCCAAGATAACAGGGTGGCCATCCTCGCCGAGCAGTACTTC.

The J gene is TRBJ2-1, the V gene TRBV28, with TRBD2 identical over 9 bases. V shed 8 bases and J 9 bases; nucleotides not matched to a gene: 8. Germline V CDR1 and CDR2: MDHEN, SYDVKM. The CDR3 contains 13 residues. In nucleotides, the CDR3 is TGTGCCAGCGCGGGGGGGCCTGTATTTGAGCAGTTCTTC. Encoded protein: CASAGGPVFEQFF.

The rearrangement links TRBV14 to TRBJ1-2, with 7 positions matching TRBD1. V dropped 4 bases and J dropped 6; count of bases not matched to a gene: 5. CDR3 length: 13 residues. The germline V gene has CDR1 SGHDN and CDR2 FVKESK. The CDR3 spells CASSRDRVDGYTF. In DNA, the CDR3 is TGTGCCAGCAGCCGAGACAGGGTAGATGGCTACACCTTC.

V and J are TRBV6-1 and TRBJ1-6; D gene ambiguous. CDR3 size: 14 residues. Germline CDR1 is MNHNS and CDR2 is SASEGT. Trimming took off 2 bases at V and 4 bases at J, with 6 bases between the two ends. The CDR3 nucleotides are TGTGCCAGCAGTGAACGGACTTATAATTCACCCCTCCACTTT. It is translated as CASSERTYNSPLHF.

The chain carries TRBV9 and TRBJ2-1; D is ambiguous. The CDR3 totals 13 residues. V dropped 0 bases and J dropped 4 bases, with 5 bases sitting between them. Germline values: CDR1 SGDLS, CDR2 YYNGEE. The CDR3 sequence: CASSVGPYNEQFF. DNA of the CDR3: TGTGCCAGCAGCGTAGGTCCTTACAATGAGCAGTTCTTC.

This clone came up a few times. V is TRBV7-9 and J is TRBJ1-5, with 9 bases identical to TRBD1. The CDR3 sequence is 14 residues long. The J segment lost 6 bases and the V segment lost 1 base, leaving 1 base of the junction unmatched. Germline values: CDR1 SEHNR, CDR2 FQNEAQ (reference sequence). CDR3 nucleotide sequence: TGTGCCAGCAGCTTAGGGACAGGGGTTCAGCCCCAGCATTTT. It is translated as CASSLGTGVQPQHF.

This clone was observed a handful of times. This rearrangement joins TRBV4-1 to TRBJ2-7; the D is unclear. The germline V and J ends were trimmed by 0 bases and 11 bases, with 11 bases remaining between them. The CDR3 consists of 12 residues. The germline V gene has CDR1 MGHRA and CDR2 YSYEKL. DNA of the CDR3: TGCGCCAGCAGCCAAGACTCGATGCGAGAGTACTTC. This codes for CASSQDSMREYF.

The chain is built from TRBV5-1 and TRBJ2-1; D perhaps matches TRBD2 (5 bases). The CDR3 length is 15 residues. V lost 1 base and J 7 bases, leaving 15 bases between the germline ends. The germline gives CDR1 SGHRS, CDR2 YFSETQ. The CDR3 reads CASSLWQPSGNEQFF. The CDR3 nucleotides are TGCGCCAGCAGCTTGTGGCAGCCTTCGGGAAATGAGCAGTTCTTC.

The chain carries TRBV2 and TRBJ2-1; TRBD1 is a possible D gene (5 bases). Trimming removed 8 bases from V and 15 bases from J, with 14 bases in between. Per the germline V gene, CDR1 is SNHLY and CDR2 is FYNNEI. The CDR3 runs to 10 residues. The CDR3 loop is CASGGRVGFF. Here the CDR3 DNA reads TGTGCCAGCGGCGGCAGGGTAGGGTTCTTC.

The chain couples TRBV7-2 to TRBJ2-7; no clear D. The germline V gene encodes CDR1 SGHTA and CDR2 FQGNSA. The CDR3 sequence is 14 residues long. V was pared by 2 bases and J by 2 bases, with 10 bases between. Here the CDR3 reads CASSLLSDPYEQYF. CDR3 DNA sequence: TGTGCCAGCAGCTTACTCAGTGATCCCTACGAGCAGTACTTC.

The V gene is TRBV10-1, the J gene TRBJ1-1, with 9 bases fitting TRBD1. The germline CDR1 and CDR2 sequences are WNHNN and SYGVQD (reference sequence). The CDR3 spans 14 residues. The V gene end was trimmed by 3 bases and the J gene end by 4 bases; junction bases not matched to a gene: 3. CDR3 nucleotides: TGCGCCAGCAGTGAACAGGGGGCGATCACTGAAGCTTTCTTT. This sequence encodes CASSEQGAITEAFF.

The rearrangement joins TRBV7-2 to TRBJ2-3; 13 nucleotides line up with TRBD2. The ends lost 1 base at V and 4 bases at J; junction bases unmatched: 2. The germline CDR1 and CDR2 sequences are SGHTA and FQGNSA. This CDR3 spans 16 amino acids. The CDR3 here is CASSLVLAGGPDTQYF. The CDR3 coding sequence is TGTGCCAGCAGCTTAGTACTAGCGGGGGGGCCAGATACGCAGTATTTT.

This chain joins TRBV7-8 and TRBJ2-2; D call uncertain. Per germline, CDR1 SGHVS and CDR2 FQNEAQ. Trimming took 1 base from V and 5 from J, leaving 17 bases between them. The CDR3 runs to 17 residues. DNA for the CDR3: TGTGCCAGCAGCTTAGTATTGGAGAGCGTACCGACCGGGGAGCTGTTTTTT. Its protein is CASSLVLESVPTGELFF.

This clone occurred once. J is TRBJ2-1 and V is TRBV4-1; D not resolved. The CDR3 loop spans 14 amino acids. The germline V gene encodes CDR1 MGHRA and CDR2 YSYEKL. Between the trimmed V and J ends, which lost 1 base and 3 bases, there was a span of 7 bases. CDR3: CASSQGALYNEQFF. The CDR3 DNA sequence: TGCGCCAGCAGCCAAGGGGCCCTCTACAATGAGCAGTTCTTC.

The chain uses TRBV21-1 and TRBJ2-5; the table's D call, TRBD1, has no DNA check behind it. TRBV21-1 counts as a pseudogene. The CDR3 spans 13 residues. This chain's CDR3 is CASSRSRGETQYF. CDR3 nucleotide sequence: TGTGCCAGCAGCAGGAGCAGGGGGGAGACCCAGTACTTC.

CDR3 coding DNA: TGTGCCAGCAGTGAAAGTGGAGGGGCGCAGTACTTC. As protein: CASSESGGAQYF. The chain links TRBV6-1 to TRBJ2-7; D is perhaps TRBD2 (6 bases). Trimming shortened V by 2 bases and J by 9 bases, and 11 bases separated the two germline ends. CDR3 length: 12 amino acids. Germline V gives CDR1 MNHNS, CDR2 SASEGT.

This rearrangement joins TRBV7-9 to TRBJ1-2, with TRBD1 identical over 9 bases. CDR1 SEHNR and CDR2 FQNEAQ come from the germline V gene (reference sequence). The CDR3 consists of 16 residues. With 4 bases clipped from V and 7 bases from J, the junction kept 13 bases outside the gene matches. CDR3 sequence reads: CASSSDRGLANSGYTF. The CDR3 DNA is TGTGCCAGCAGCTCGGACAGGGGCCTGGCTAATTCTGGCTACACCTTC.

V is TRBV6-5 and J is TRBJ1-3, with a tentative D call TRBD1 (5 bases). CDR1 MNHEY and CDR2 SVGAGI come from the germline V gene. The CDR3 consists of 14 residues. Deletions cut 7 bases from V and 7 bases from J, with 17 bases between. CDR3 sequence: CASTRRLRGNTIYF. In DNA, the CDR3 is TGTGCCAGCACCCGGCGGTTGCGGGGCAACACCATATATTTT.

This clone has a single count. This chain links TRBV29-1 with TRBJ1-5, with 7 bases that match TRBD1. The CDR3 has 12 amino acids. The germline V gene encodes CDR1 SQVTM and CDR2 ANQGSEA. After removal of 6 bases from V and 3 bases from J, the junction contained 2 bases not matched to a gene. CDR3 in amino acids: CSVGQANQPQHF. DNA of the CDR3: TGCAGCGTCGGACAGGCCAATCAGCCCCAGCATTTT.

The rearrangement joins TRBV6-6 to TRBJ2-7; D may be TRBD1 (6 bases). This CDR3 contains 15 residues. CDR1 and CDR2 (germline): MNHNY, SVGAGI (reference sequence). V shed 6 bases and J shed 3 bases, with 18 bases lying between them. CDR3 protein: CASRRTVSPLYEQYF. CDR3 coding DNA: TGTGCCAGCAGAAGGACAGTTTCCCCCCTCTACGAGCAGTACTTC.

V and J are TRBV6-1 and TRBJ1-5; 9 bases fit TRBD1. This CDR3 has 17 amino acids. V lost 4 bases to trimming and J lost 1 base; unmatched junction nucleotides: 8. Germline CDR1 and CDR2: MNHNS and SASEGT. Here the CDR3 reads CASSGESDRGSNQPQHF. The CDR3 bases are TGTGCCAGCAGTGGGGAATCGGACAGGGGAAGCAATCAGCCCCAGCATTTT.

Of note for this clone: One end of the junction does not line up with germline, which may come from a read error. V usage is TRBV7-7 and J usage is TRBJ2-2; tentative D call: TRBD2 (5 bases). The CDR3 loop spans 17 amino acids. CDR1 and CDR2 from the germline V gene are SSHAT and FNYEAQ (reference sequence). This CDR3 is CASSLDKGEVNTGELFF. The CDR3 DNA is TGTGCTAGCAGCCTAGATAAGGGAGAGGTGAACACCGGGGAGCTGTTTTTT.

This rearrangement joins TRBV9 to TRBJ2-2; D not resolved. This CDR3 comprises 16 residues. V was clipped by 0 bases and J by 1 base, with 10 bases between them. Looked up from germline, CDR1 is SGDLS and CDR2 is YYNGEE. The chain's CDR3 is CASSVGAAENTGELFF. The CDR3 nucleotides are TGTGCCAGCAGCGTAGGAGCCGCGGAGAACACCGGGGAGCTGTTTTTT.

The CDR3 DNA reads TGTGCCAGCAACAGGGGAGGTGGCTACACCTTC. Its translation: CASNRGGGYTF. The chain combines TRBV9 with TRBJ1-2; 7 bases fit TRBD1. The CDR3 is made up of 11 amino acids. The germline CDR1 and CDR2 sequences are SGDLS and YYNGEE. V shed 6 bases, J shed 7 bases, and the junction held 3 bases outside the gene matches.

The chain has TRBV6-1 and TRBJ1-5; TRBD1 agrees at 7 bases. From germline, CDR1 is MNHNS and CDR2 SASEGT. J gave up 0 bases and V 6 bases, and 5 bases lay outside the gene matches. The CDR3 sequence is 15 residues long. This CDR3 reads CASRPGQASNQPQHF. CDR3 sequence (DNA): TGTGCCAGCAGACCCGGACAGGCTAGCAATCAGCCCCAGCATTTT.